A selection of T cell receptor beta chains follows, all from one sample in a study of blood T cell repertoires in COVID-19. Sequenced by immunoSEQ multiplex PCR; TCRdb stores in-frame clones only, minus some. The sample lists around 220,000 clones, roughly 80% occurring once. Sequencing was carried out using peripheral blood. The receptors come from a woman older than 75 with active or convalescent COVID-19. CDR3s include the opening cysteine and the closing phenylalanine or tryptophan. A D gene is named only where the DNA matches it firmly. Clone size appears in some rows only: once, few, many, or a class for an expanded clone.

size: few
V: TRBV6-5
D: TRBD1
J: TRBJ1-1
CDR3: CASSPGQGMNTEAFF
DNA: TGTGCCAGCAGTCCCGGACAGGGTATGAACACTGAAGCTTTCTTT

size: -
V: TRBV5-5
D: -
J: TRBJ1-5
CDR3: CASSLSPNQPQHF
DNA: TGTGCCAGCAGCTTGTCTCCGAATCAGCCCCAGCATTTT

size: -
V: TRBV7-9
D: TRBD1
J: TRBJ2-1
CDR3: CASSLTGAGNEQFF
DNA: TGTGCCAGCAGCTTGACAGGGGCGGGGAATGAGCAGTTCTTC

size: -
V: TRBV5-5
D: -
J: TRBJ2-2
CDR3: CASSLALGAPNTGELFF
DNA: TGTGCCAGCAGCTTGGCCTTAGGGGCGCCGAACACCGGGGAGCTGTTTTTT

size: -
V: TRBV7-9
D: -
J: TRBJ1-4
CDR3: CASSLAPSEKLFF
DNA: TGTGCCAGCAGCTTAGCCCCCAGTGAAAAACTGTTTTTT

size: once
V: TRBV5-5
D: -
J: TRBJ2-5
CDR3: CASSLGGQGPQETQYF
DNA: TGTGCCAGCAGCTTGGGGGGGCAGGGGCCCCAAGAGACCCAGTACTTC

size: -
V: TRBV7-6
D: TRBD2
J: TRBJ2-1
CDR3: CASSPVGDYRPYNEQFF
DNA: TGTGCCAGCAGCCCCGTTGGGGACTACCGACCTTACAATGAGCAGTTCTTC

size: many
V: TRBV12-3/TRBV12-4
D: -
J: TRBJ2-7
CDR3: CASRQQGRNEQYF
DNA: TGTGCCAGCAGACAACAGGGTCGGAACGAGCAGTACTTC

size: -
V: TRBV3-1/TRBV3-2
D: -
J: TRBJ1-5
CDR3: CASSLDINQPQHF
DNA: TGTGCCAGCAGCCTCGACATCAATCAGCCCCAGCATTTT

size: -
V: TRBV5-1
D: -
J: TRBJ2-3
CDR3: CASSFGGANTDTQYF
DNA: TGCGCCAGCAGCTTTGGGGGGGCAAACACAGATACGCAGTATTTT

size: -
V: TRBV28
D: TRBD1
J: TRBJ1-2
CDR3: CASSPSTGGSYGYTF
DNA: TGTGCCAGCAGTCCATCGACAGGGGGCAGCTATGGCTACACCTTC

size: -
V: TRBV25-1
D: -
J: TRBJ1-4
CDR3: CASSEFAGIDTNEKLFF
DNA: TGTGCCAGCAGTGAATTCGCAGGCATAGACACTAATGAAAAACTGTTTTTT

size: once
V: TRBV15
D: TRBD1
J: TRBJ2-7
CDR3: CATSRAHDRAIF
DNA: TGTGCCACCAGCAGAGCCCACGACAGGGCGATCTTC

size: -
V: TRBV30
D: -
J: TRBJ1-6
CDR3: CAWSVSLQSPLHF
DNA: TGTGCCTGGAGTGTATCGTTACAGTCACCCCTCCACTTT

size: -
V: TRBV2
D: -
J: TRBJ1-1
CDR3: CASSNQGNTEAFF
DNA: TGTGCCAGCAGCAACCAGGGGAACACTGAAGCTTTCTTT

size: -
V: TRBV19
D: -
J: TRBJ1-2
CDR3: CASSIGTIGYTF
DNA: TGTGCCAGTAGTATTGGGACAATCGGCTACACCTTC

size: -
V: TRBV4-2
D: -
J: TRBJ1-5
CDR3: CASSQDGAYNQPQHF
DNA: TGTGCCAGCAGCCAAGATGGGGCATATAATCAGCCCCAGCATTTT

size: -
V: TRBV5-6
D: -
J: TRBJ1-2
CDR3: CASSSRTDYGYTF
DNA: TGTGCCAGCAGCTCTAGGACAGACTATGGCTACACCTTC

size: -
V: TRBV3-1/TRBV3-2
D: -
J: TRBJ1-1
CDR3: CASSQERRGEAFF
DNA: TGTGCCAGCAGCCAAGAGAGGCGGGGTGAAGCTTTCTTT

size: few
V: TRBV5-1
D: -
J: TRBJ1-4
CDR3: CASSLAGIANEKLFF
DNA: TGCGCCAGCAGCTTGGCGGGTATTGCTAATGAAAAACTGTTTTTT

size: few
V: TRBV12-3/TRBV12-4
D: -
J: TRBJ1-2
CDR3: CASSEDFYRGYTF
DNA: TGTGCCAGCAGCGAGGACTTTTATAGGGGCTACACCTTC

size: -
V: TRBV5-4
D: TRBD1
J: TRBJ1-2
CDR3: CASSSTNRGSGYGYTF
DNA: TGTGCCAGCAGCTCGACAAACAGGGGGTCCGGCTATGGCTACACCTTC

size: -
V: TRBV5-1
D: -
J: TRBJ2-2
CDR3: CASSLVLGADTGELFF
DNA: TGCGCCAGCAGCTTGGTATTGGGGGCGGACACCGGGGAGCTGTTTTTT

size: -
V: TRBV18
D: -
J: TRBJ1-4
CDR3: CASSPGTENEKLFF
DNA: TGTGCCAGCTCACCAGGGACTGAGAATGAAAAACTGTTTTTT